The next 17 T cell receptor beta chains were all read from a single sample in a study of T cell responses to AZD1222 COVID-19 vaccine. The protocol was immunoSEQ multiplex PCR, while the TCRdb copy is restricted to in-frame clones and leaves out a portion. The repertoire holds around 100,000 clones, 92% seen once, with more than 1.5% in the top ten. The source was peripheral blood, collected on day 0 of AZD1222 vaccination. The source is an adult in good health.

The chain links TRBV10-1 to TRBJ1-2; the D is unclear. The germline V gene encodes CDR1 WNHNN and CDR2 SYGVQD (reference sequence). V dropped 6 bases and J dropped 2 bases, with 10 bases sitting between them. The CDR3 totals 13 residues. CDR3 loop: CASSPDGNYGYTF. The CDR3 bases are TGCGCCAGCAGCCCCGATGGAAACTATGGCTACACCTTC.

The rearrangement joins TRBV5-1 to TRBJ2-3, with D possibly matching TRBD1 (5 bases). V dropped 0 bases and J dropped 2 bases, with 10 bases sitting between them. Germline CDR1 is SGHRS and CDR2 is YFSETQ. The length of the CDR3 is 15 residues. The DNA of the CDR3 is TGCGCCAGCAGCTTGGAACAGGTGATCACAGATACGCAGTATTTT. Residues: CASSLEQVITDTQYF.

The chain links TRBV2 to TRBJ1-2; no clear D. The CDR3 is 12 residues long. Germline V gives CDR1 SNHLY, CDR2 FYNNEI. The V and J ends lost 5 bases and 5 bases respectively, with 9 bases between them. The CDR3: CASSSDGYGYTF. The DNA for the CDR3 is TGTGCCAGCAGTTCGGACGGATATGGCTACACCTTC.

CDR3 sequence reads: CAWREQTFYGYTF. In DNA, the CDR3 is TGTGCCTGGAGGGAACAGACTTTCTATGGCTACACCTTC. V and J are TRBV30 and TRBJ1-2; D is unresolved. V lost 3 bases to trimming and J lost 4 bases, with 12 bases between them. The germline CDR1 and CDR2 sequences are GTSNPN and SVGIG (reference sequence). This CDR3 contains 13 residues.

J is TRBJ2-1 and V is TRBV5-1, with 7 bases identical to TRBD2. CDR3 size: 18 residues. The germline V gene has CDR1 SGHRS and CDR2 YFSETQ. V shed 3 bases and J 1 base; nucleotides not matched to a gene: 13. The chain's CDR3 is CASSSRTGGLKSYNEQFF. The CDR3 DNA reads as TGCGCCAGCAGCTCCCGCACGGGGGGACTTAAATCCTACAATGAGCAGTTCTTC.

This sequence joins TRBV6-5 and TRBJ1-4, with no clear D. The V and J ends lost 0 bases and 4 bases respectively, with 3 bases between them. Germline V gene lookup returns CDR1 MNHEY and CDR2 SVGAGI. The CDR3 is 13 residues long. CDR3 amino acids: CASSYSYNEKLFF. The CDR3 coding sequence is TGTGCCAGCAGTTACTCGTATAATGAAAAACTGTTTTTT.

The chain has TRBV7-9 and TRBJ1-1; possible D gene TRBD1, 5 bases. The V end was cut by 2 bases, the J end by 1 base, with 14 bases between. Germline CDR1 and CDR2: SEHNR and FQNEAQ (reference sequence). This CDR3 is 16 amino acids long. The CDR3 loop is CASSLWGGHQNTEAFF. CDR3 nucleotide sequence: TGTGCCAGCAGCTTATGGGGCGGACATCAGAACACTGAAGCTTTCTTT.

The chain recombines TRBV5-5 with TRBJ2-2; D possibly corresponds to TRBD2 (6 bases). This CDR3 is 16 amino acids long. Germline V gene lookup returns CDR1 SGHKS and CDR2 YYEKEE (reference sequence). V was cut by 0 bases and J by 2 bases, with 11 bases left in between. The DNA of the CDR3 is TGTGCCAGCAGCTTGGACGGGACTCTAAACACCGGGGAGCTGTTTTTT. This sequence encodes CASSLDGTLNTGELFF.

This chain uses TRBV5-6 with TRBJ2-7; tentative D call: TRBD1 (6 bases). In germline, CDR1 is SGHDT, CDR2 YYEEEE. The CDR3 extends over 13 amino acids. Trimming took off 4 bases at V and 7 bases at J, with 15 bases between the two ends. The CDR3 reads CASSADSFGEQYF. In DNA, the CDR3 is TGTGCCAGCAGCGCGGACAGTTTTGGAGAGCAGTACTTC. The full variable domain, rest sourced from reference TRBV5-6 and TRBJ2-7, is DAGVTQSPTHLIKTRGQQVTLRCSPKSGHDTVSWYQQALGQGPQFIFQYYEEEERQRGNFPDRFSGHQFPNYSSELNVNALLLGDSALYLCASSADSFGEQYFGPGTRLTVT.

The rearrangement uses TRBV18 and TRBJ2-5; D is perhaps TRBD2 (6 bases). This CDR3 has 13 residues. CDR1 is KGHSH and CDR2 is LQKENI in the germline V gene. Trimming cost V 3 bases and J 4 bases, with 9 bases left between them. The CDR3 loop is CASSPGLRETQYF. In DNA, the CDR3 is TGTGCCAGCTCACCGGGACTCCGAGAGACCCAGTACTTC.

The chain employs TRBV30 and TRBJ1-6, with 8 bases fitting TRBD1. Germline V gene data show CDR1 as GTSNPN and CDR2 as SVGIG (reference sequence). Losses at the gene ends were 0 bases for V and 7 bases for J; bases not matched to a gene: 5. The CDR3 runs to 15 residues. CDR3 nucleotide sequence: TGTGCCTGGAGTGTATCCAGGGGGCGAAATTCACCCCTCCACTTT. Amino acids: CAWSVSRGRNSPLHF.

This chain connects TRBV6-1 to TRBJ2-1; D is possibly TRBD1 or TRBD2 (5 bases each). This CDR3 spans 17 amino acids. Germline loops: CDR1 MNHNS, CDR2 SASEGT. V lost 4 bases to trimming and J lost 0 bases, with 16 bases between them. DNA for the CDR3: TGTGCCAGCAGTGGGAAGGGGAGCGGAAGCTCCTACAATGAGCAGTTCTTC. This sequence encodes CASSGKGSGSSYNEQFF.

J is TRBJ1-3 and V is TRBV28, with TRBD1 as a possible D gene (6 bases). Germline CDR1 reads MDHEN; CDR2 reads SYDVKM. The CDR3 is 16 residues long. Between the trimmed V and J ends, which lost 1 base and 6 bases, there was a span of 16 bases. Here the CDR3 reads CASSLSGTHTINTIYF. In nucleotides, the CDR3 is TGTGCCAGCAGTTTATCAGGGACACATACCATAAACACCATATATTTT.

The chain combines TRBV10-1 with TRBJ1-3; the D is unclear. The length of the CDR3 is 12 residues. Per germline, CDR1 WNHNN and CDR2 SYGVQD (reference sequence). The V end was cut by 3 bases, the J end by 2 bases, with 2 bases between. The CDR3 region is CASSDAGNTIYF. The CDR3 nucleotides are TGCGCCAGCAGTGACGCTGGAAACACCATATATTTT.

The gene calls are TRBV7-2 and TRBJ2-5, with D unclear. V was clipped by 0 bases and J by 1 base, with 6 bases between them. The germline gives CDR1 SGHTA, CDR2 FQGNSA. This CDR3 region has 14 residues. The CDR3 here is CASSLAGSQETQYF. The CDR3 DNA sequence: TGTGCCAGCAGCTTAGCGGGGTCCCAAGAGACCCAGTACTTC.

This clone was detected many times. The V call is TRBV10-3, the J call TRBJ2-3, with TRBD2 matching over 11 bases. J was trimmed by 0 bases and V by 5 bases; bases with no gene match: 1. This CDR3 contains 15 residues. Germline V gives CDR1 ENHRY, CDR2 SYGVKD. This CDR3 is CAISSSGRSTDTQYF. The CDR3 DNA reads TGTGCCATCAGTTCTAGCGGGAGGAGCACAGATACGCAGTATTTT.

The chain couples TRBV27 to TRBJ2-1, with 7 bases aligning to TRBD2. CDR3 length equals 17 residues. J lost 0 bases, V lost 2 bases, and 7 bases had no gene match. CDR1 is MNHEY, CDR2 SMNVEV, per germline (reference sequence). The CDR3 loop is CASSLTPAGLSYNEQFF. The CDR3 bases are TGTGCCAGCAGTTTAACACCAGCGGGACTCTCCTACAATGAGCAGTTCTTC.